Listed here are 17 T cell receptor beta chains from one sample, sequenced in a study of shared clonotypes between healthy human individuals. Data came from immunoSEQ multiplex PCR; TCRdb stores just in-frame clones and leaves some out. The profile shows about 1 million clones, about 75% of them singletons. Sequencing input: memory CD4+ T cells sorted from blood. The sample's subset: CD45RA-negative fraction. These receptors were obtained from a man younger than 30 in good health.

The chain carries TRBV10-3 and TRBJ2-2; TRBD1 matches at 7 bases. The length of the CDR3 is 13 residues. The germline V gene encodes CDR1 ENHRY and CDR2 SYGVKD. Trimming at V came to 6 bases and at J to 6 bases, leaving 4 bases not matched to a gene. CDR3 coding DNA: TGTGCCATCAGCAACAGGGGTTCCGGGGAGCTGTTTTTT. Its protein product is CAISNRGSGELFF.

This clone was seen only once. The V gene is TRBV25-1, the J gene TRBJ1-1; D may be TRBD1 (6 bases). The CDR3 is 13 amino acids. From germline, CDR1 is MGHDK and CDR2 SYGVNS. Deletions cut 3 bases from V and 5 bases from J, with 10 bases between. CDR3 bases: TGTGCCAGCAGTGATTCTACAGGGACTGAAGCTTTCTTT. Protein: CASSDSTGTEAFF.

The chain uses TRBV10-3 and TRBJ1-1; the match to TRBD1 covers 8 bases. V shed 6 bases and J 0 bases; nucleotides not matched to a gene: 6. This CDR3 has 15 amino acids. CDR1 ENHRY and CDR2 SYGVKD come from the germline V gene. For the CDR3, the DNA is TGTGCCATCAGACCAGGGGGCGGGATGAACACTGAAGCTTTCTTT. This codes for CAIRPGGGMNTEAFF.

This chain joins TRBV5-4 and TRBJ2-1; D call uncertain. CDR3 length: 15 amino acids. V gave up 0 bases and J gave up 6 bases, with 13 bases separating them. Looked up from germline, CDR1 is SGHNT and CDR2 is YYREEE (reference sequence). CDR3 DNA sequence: TGTGCCAGCAGCTTGGAAATCGCGACGGGCAATGAGCAGTTCTTC. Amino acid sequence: CASSLEIATGNEQFF.

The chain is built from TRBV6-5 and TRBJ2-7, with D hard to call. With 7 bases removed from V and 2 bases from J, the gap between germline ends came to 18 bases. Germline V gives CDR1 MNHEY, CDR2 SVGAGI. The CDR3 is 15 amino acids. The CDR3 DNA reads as TGTGCCAGCACTTGGCGGACCTCTAAAACCTACGAGCAGTACTTC. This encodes CASTWRTSKTYEQYF.

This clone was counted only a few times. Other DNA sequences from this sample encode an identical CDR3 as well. CDR3: CASSYSGGTEAFF. In DNA form, the CDR3 reads TGTGCCAGCAGTTACTCCGGTGGGACTGAAGCTTTCTTT. The genes are TRBV6-5 and TRBJ1-1, with D unclear. V lost 0 bases to trimming and J lost 5 bases, with 7 bases between them. CDR3 length equals 13 residues. Germline V gene data show CDR1 as MNHEY and CDR2 as SVGAGI.

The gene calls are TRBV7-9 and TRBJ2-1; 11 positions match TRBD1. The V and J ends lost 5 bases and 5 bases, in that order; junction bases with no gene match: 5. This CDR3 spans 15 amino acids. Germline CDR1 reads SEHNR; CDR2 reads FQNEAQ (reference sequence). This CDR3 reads CASSGRDRGDNEQFF. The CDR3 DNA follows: TGTGCCAGCAGCGGCCGGGACAGGGGGGACAATGAGCAGTTCTTC.

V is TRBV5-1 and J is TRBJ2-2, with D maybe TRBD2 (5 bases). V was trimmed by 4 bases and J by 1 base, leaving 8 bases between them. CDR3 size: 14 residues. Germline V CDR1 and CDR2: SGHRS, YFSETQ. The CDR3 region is CASSPGLNTGELFF. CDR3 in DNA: TGCGCCAGCAGCCCAGGACTGAACACCGGGGAGCTGTTTTTT.

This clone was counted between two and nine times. The DNA for the CDR3 is TGTGCCAGCAGCGCAACTAGCGGGGTCACAGATACGCAGTATTTT. Residues: CASSATSGVTDTQYF. The chain employs TRBV5-4 and TRBJ2-3; TRBD2 matches 10 bases. Germline V gene data show CDR1 as SGHNT and CDR2 as YYREEE (reference sequence). V lost 4 bases to trimming and J lost 2 bases; unmatched junction nucleotides: 4. The CDR3 is made up of 15 amino acids.

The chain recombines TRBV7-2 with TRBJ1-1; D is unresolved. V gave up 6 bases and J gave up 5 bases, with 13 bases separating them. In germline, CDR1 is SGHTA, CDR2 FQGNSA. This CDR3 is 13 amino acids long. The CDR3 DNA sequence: TGTGCCAGCAGTCTCCCTCCCGGGACTGAAGCTTTCTTT. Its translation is CASSLPPGTEAFF.

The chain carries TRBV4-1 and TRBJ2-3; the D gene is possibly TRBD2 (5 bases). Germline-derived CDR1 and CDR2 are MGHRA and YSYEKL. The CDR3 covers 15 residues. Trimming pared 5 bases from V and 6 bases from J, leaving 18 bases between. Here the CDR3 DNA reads TGCGCCAGCAGCGACGGGATATTTCGCCACGATACGCAGTATTTT. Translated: CASSDGIFRHDTQYF.

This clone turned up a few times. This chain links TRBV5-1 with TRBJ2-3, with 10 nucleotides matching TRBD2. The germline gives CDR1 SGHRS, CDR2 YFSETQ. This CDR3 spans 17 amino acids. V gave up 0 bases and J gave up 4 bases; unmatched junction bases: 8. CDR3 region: CASSLDGSGRLADTQYF. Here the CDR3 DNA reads TGCGCCAGCAGCTTGGATGGTAGCGGGAGGTTAGCAGATACGCAGTATTTT.

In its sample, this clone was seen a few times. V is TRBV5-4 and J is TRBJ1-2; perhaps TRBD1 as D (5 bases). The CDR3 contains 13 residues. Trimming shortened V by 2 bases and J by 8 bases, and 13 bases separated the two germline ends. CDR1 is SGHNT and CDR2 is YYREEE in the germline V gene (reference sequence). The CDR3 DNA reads TGTGCCAGCAGCTTAGAGGGGACGGGAGGCTACACCTTC. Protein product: CASSLEGTGGYTF.

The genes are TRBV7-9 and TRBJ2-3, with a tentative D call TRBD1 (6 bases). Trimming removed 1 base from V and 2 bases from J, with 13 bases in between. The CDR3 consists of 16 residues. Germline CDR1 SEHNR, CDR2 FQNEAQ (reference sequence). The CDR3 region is CASSLDRALSTDTQYF. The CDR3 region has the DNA TGTGCCAGCAGCTTAGACAGGGCCTTATCCACAGATACGCAGTATTTT. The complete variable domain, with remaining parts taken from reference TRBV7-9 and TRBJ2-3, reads DTGVSQNPRHKITKRGQNVTFRCDPISEHNRLYWYRQTLGQGPEFLTYFQNEAQLEKSRLLSDRFSAERPKGSFSTLEIQRTEQGDSAMYLCASSLDRALSTDTQYFGPGTRLTVL.

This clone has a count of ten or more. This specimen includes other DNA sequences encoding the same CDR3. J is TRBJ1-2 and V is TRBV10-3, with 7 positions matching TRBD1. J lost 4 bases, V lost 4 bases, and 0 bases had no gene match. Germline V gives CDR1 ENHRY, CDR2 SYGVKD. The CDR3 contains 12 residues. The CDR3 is CAISGDSYGYTF. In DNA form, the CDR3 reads TGTGCCATCAGTGGGGACAGCTATGGCTACACCTTC.

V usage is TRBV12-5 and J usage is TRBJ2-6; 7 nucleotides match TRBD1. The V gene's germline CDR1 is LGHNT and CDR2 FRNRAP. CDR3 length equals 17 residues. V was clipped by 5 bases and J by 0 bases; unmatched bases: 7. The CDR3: CASGLRTGSSGANVLTF. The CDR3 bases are TGTGCTAGTGGTCTCCGGACAGGTAGCTCTGGGGCCAACGTCCTGACTTTC.

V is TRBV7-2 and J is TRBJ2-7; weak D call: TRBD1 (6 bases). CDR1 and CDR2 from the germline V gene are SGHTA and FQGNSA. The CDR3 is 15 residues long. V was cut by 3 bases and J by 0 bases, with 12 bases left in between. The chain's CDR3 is CASSFDRKSSYEQYF. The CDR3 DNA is TGTGCCAGCAGCTTCGACAGGAAGAGCTCCTACGAGCAGTACTTC.